This T cell receptor (beta chain) derives from a study of cytomegalovirus exposure and HLA in healthy donors (dated by TCRdb to about 2017). Describing the broader study: A later analysis indicated that the roughly 130 validation repertoires were generated on the platform also employed for the 650 to 850 repertoires of the first cohort. Along with the roughly 670-subject first cohort, a separate validation cohort of around 110 different subjects was used. The study was designed to test whether signatures of past pathogen exposure could be identified by cataloging public T cell receptors. To predict cytomegalovirus infection status, the study combined high-throughput TCR immunosequencing, statistical association of individual TCRs with disease status, and machine learning. General findings and caveats noted by the study authors: The validation cohort had no HLA typing available for a later analysis, so co-occurrence within that cohort was assessed over all 130 or so repertoires. The study listed 164 TCR beta chains as associated with cytomegalovirus. Three of the identified cytomegalovirus-associated TCR beta chains were confirmed in vitro to be specific for cytomegalovirus antigens. The classifier was reported to diagnose cytomegalovirus status with high specificity and sensitivity in both the original and validation cohorts. While some public TCRs were present in many individuals, most TCR sequences turned up only very rarely across donors. A later analysis found that TCRs clustered in the first cohort also tended to co-occur in the 95 to 150 validation repertoires, with approximately 94% of cluster scores above 0. The authors suggested that the approach could potentially be generalized to other disease states and immunological phenotypes.

The CDR3 goes from the cysteine to the phenylalanine over 12 residues. Only the CDR3 region is kept as DNA, spanning 36 bases read in frame from base 1. V is clipped by 0 bases and J by 8 bases, and the sequence between their germline boundaries is 7 bases long. CDR1 and CDR2 were assigned from the germline V gene as LGHNA and YNFKEQ. Library preparation employed the immunoSEQ multiplex PCR assay. The published analysis was carried out like this. A statistical classification framework was developed to diagnose cytomegalovirus status using the catalog of TCR beta chain sequences. TCRdb mirrors the immuneACCESS table, restricted to in-frame sequences. Some clones are absent from its copies; in checked studies, under half trace to an unresolved V gene, and the reason for the others is unknown. Clone size and V and J calls were adopted from that table, with D and trimming inferred from the DNA. The sample has about 130,000 clones on record, roughly 89% of them singletons. The ten biggest clones cover 0.95% to 1.5% of the sample.

The donors were included in the validation cohort of approximately 120 subjects, a group kept apart from the 666-subject first cohort. Points on this clone: Its antigen is currently not known. Per-base qualities were not stored, and no clone one base away is much larger.

In this chain, TRBV4-2 is recombined with TRBJ1-2; the D gene identity is not certain. The sequence was obtained from a woman younger than 30 in good health and CMV-seronegative. Material: PBMCs. The nucleotide sequence reads TGTGCCAGCAGCCAAGATACGGGGGGCTACACCTTC. This gives the protein CASSQDTGGYTF.